This T cell receptor beta chain was captured in a study of Ad26.COV2.S vaccination and SARS-CoV-2 variants. Study-wide results and limits: Total T cell responses were possibly underestimated by TCR breadth and depth analyses.

The assay was immunoSEQ multiplex PCR, and TCRdb's table has in-frame clones only and misses some. There are hundreds of thousands of clones in the sample; about 92% occur only once, and approximately 1.6% lies in the top ten. Comments on this clone: As yet, its antigen is unknown.

The CDR3 runs 15 residues. Treatment in this sample: about 20 received Ad26.COV2.S at low or high dose, single or two shots; several received placebo; per-sample allocation not given. Samples were taken on day 63 after the first vaccine or placebo injection. It was an adult aged 18-55 years in Boston who was the donor. V usage is TRBV21-1 and J usage is TRBJ2-7; the table assigns TRBD2, which was not confirmed against the DNA. TRBV21-1 is designated a pseudogene. The sequences come from peripheral blood, collected in a trial of Ad26.COV2.S vaccine versus placebo. The receptor comes from a person between 18 and 60 years old who received the Ad26.COV2.S COVID-19 vaccine or a placebo. CDR3 nucleotide sequence: TGTGCCAGCAGCATCGCCGGACTGATAGGCTACGAGCAGTACTTC. Encoded protein: CASSIAGLIGYEQYF.